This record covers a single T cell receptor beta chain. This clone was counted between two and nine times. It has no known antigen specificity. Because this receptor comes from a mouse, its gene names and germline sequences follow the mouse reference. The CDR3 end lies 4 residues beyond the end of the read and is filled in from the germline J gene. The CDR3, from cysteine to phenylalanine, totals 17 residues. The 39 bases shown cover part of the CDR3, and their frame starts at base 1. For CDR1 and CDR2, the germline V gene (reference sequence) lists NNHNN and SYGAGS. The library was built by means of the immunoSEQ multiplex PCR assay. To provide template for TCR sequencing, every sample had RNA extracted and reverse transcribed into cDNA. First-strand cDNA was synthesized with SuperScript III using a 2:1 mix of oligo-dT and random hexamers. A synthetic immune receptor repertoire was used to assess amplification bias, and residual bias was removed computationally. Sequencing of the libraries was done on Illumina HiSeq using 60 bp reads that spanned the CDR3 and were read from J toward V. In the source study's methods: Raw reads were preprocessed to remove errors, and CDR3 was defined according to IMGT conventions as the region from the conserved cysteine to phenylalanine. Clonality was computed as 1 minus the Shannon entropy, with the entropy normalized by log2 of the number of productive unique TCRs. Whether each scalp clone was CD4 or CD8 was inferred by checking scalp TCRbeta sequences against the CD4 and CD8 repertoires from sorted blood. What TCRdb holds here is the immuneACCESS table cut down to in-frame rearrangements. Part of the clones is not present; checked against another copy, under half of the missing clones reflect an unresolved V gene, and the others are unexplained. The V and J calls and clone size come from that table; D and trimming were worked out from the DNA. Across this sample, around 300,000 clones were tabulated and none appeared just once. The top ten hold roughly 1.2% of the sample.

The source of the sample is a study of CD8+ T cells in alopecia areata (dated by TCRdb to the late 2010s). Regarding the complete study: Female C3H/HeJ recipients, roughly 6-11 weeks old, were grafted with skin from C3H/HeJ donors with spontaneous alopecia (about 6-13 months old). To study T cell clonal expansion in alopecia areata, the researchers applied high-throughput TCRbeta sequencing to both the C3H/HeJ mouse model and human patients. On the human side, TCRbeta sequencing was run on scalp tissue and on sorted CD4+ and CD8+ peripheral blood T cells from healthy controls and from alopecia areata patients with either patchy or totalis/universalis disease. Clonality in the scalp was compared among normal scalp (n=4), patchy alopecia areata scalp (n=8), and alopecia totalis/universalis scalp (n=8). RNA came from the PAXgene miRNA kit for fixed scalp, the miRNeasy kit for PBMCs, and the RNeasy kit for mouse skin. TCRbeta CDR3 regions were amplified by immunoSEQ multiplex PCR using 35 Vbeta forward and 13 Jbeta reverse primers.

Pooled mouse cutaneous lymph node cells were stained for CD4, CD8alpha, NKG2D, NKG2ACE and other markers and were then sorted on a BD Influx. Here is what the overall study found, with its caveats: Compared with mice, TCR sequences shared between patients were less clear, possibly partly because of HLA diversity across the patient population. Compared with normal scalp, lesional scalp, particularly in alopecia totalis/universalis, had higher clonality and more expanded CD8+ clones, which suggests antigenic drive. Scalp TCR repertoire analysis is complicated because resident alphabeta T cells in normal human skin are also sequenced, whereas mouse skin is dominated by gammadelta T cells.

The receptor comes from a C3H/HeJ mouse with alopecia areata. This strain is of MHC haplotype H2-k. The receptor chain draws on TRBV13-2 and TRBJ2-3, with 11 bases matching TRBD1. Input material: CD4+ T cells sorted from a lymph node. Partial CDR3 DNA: TGTGCCAGCGGTGATGCCCCTCGGACAGGGGGCGGAGAA. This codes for CASGDAPRTGGGE. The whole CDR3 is CASGDAPRTGGGETLYF.